This T cell receptor (beta chain) is from a study of T-cell reconstitution after alpha-beta-depleted transplantation in children. Study-level points and caveats: Expanded clones from the graft, numbering several hundred, reportedly supplied alpha-beta T cells about two months after transplant. Counts and diversity of T cells one year after transplant came mostly from newly produced T cells. Surviving recipient T cells and thymic progenitors accounted for the high day-60 TCRbeta diversity observed in some patients.

CDR1 and CDR2 (germline): SGHTA, FQGNSA. The CDR3 has 15 residues. The V and J ends lost 6 bases and 1 base respectively, with 14 bases between them. TCRbeta library construction was performed incorporating unique molecular identifiers. TCRdb itself ran the PCR reads through MiXCR, one entry per CDR3 protein. The table lists over 45,000 distinct CDR3 sequences, around 9% of them singletons. This clonotype was picked up many times. Its antigen is undetermined. The specimen comprised PBMCs, mostly from graft donor cells, sampled 60 days after TCRalphabeta/CD19-depleted stem cell transplant. This clonotype was obtained from a male patient aged 2 to 9 who had a stem cell transplant for chronic granulomatous disease, so the T cells may come from the graft donor. This rearrangement joins TRBV7-2 to TRBJ2-3; tentative D call: TRBD2 (6 bases). The CDR3 sequence is CASRNREFGTDTQYF. The DNA for the CDR3 is TGTGCCAGCAGAAATCGGGAGTTCGGCACAGATACGCAGTATTTT.